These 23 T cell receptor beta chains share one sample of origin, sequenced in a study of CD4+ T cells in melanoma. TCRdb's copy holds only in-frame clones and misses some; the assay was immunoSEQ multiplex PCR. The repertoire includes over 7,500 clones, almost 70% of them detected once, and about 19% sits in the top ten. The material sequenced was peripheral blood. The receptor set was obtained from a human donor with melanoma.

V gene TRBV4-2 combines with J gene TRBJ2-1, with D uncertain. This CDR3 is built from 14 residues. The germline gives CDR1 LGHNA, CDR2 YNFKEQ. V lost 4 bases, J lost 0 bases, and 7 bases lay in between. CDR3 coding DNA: TGTGCCAGCAGCCCCACCCTCTCCTACAATGAGCAGTTCTTC. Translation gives CASSPTLSYNEQFF.

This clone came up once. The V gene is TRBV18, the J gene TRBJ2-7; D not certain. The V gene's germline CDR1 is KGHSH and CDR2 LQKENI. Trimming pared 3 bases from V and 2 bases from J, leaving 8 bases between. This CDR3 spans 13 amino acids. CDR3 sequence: CASSPGNTYEQYF. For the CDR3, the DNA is TGTGCCAGCTCACCGGGGAACACCTACGAGCAGTACTTC.

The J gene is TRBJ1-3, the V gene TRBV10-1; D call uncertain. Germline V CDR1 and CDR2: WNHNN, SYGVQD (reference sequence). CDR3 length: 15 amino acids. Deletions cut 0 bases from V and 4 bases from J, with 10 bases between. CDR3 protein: CASSESAGNGNTIYF. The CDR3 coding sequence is TGCGCCAGCAGTGAGTCGGCAGGTAACGGAAACACCATATATTTT.

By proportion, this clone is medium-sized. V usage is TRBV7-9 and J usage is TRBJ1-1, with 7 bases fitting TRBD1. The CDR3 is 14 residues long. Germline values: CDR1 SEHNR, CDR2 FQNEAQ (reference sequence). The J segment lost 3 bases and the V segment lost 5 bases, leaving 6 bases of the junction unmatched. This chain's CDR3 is CASSISGGYTEAFF. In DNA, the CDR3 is TGTGCCAGCAGCATATCAGGGGGTTACACTGAAGCTTTCTTT.

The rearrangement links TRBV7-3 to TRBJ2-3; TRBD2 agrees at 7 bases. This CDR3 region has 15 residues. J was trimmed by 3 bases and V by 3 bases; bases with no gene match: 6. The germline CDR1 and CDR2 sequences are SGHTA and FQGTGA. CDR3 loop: CASSFTGGGTDTQYF. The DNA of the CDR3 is TGTGCCAGCAGCTTTACGGGGGGAGGAACAGATACGCAGTATTTT.

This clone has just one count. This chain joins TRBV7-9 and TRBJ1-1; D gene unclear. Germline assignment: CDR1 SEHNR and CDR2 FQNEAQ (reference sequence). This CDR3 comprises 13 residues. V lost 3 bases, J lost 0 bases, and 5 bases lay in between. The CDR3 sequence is CASSLPMNTEAFF. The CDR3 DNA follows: TGTGCCAGCAGCTTGCCGATGAACACTGAAGCTTTCTTT.

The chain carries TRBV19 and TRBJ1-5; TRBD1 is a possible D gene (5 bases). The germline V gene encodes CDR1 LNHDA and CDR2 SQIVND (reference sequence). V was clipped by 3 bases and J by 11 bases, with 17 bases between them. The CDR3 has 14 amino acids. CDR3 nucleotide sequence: TGTGCCAGTAGTATGTTTCGGAGGGGTTCGGCCCAGCATTTT. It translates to CASSMFRRGSAQHF.

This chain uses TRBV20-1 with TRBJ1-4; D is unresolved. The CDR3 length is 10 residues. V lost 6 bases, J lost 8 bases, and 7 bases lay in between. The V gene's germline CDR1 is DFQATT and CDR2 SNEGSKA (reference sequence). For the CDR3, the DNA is TGCAGTGCGGGGAAAGAAAAACTGTTTTTT. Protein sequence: CSAGKEKLFF.

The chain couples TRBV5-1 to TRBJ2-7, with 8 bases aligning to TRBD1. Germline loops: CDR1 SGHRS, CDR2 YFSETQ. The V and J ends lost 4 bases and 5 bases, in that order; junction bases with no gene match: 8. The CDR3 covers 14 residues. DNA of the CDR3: TGCGCCAGCAGCAAGGACAGGGCCCTCGACGAGCAGTACTTC. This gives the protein CASSKDRALDEQYF.

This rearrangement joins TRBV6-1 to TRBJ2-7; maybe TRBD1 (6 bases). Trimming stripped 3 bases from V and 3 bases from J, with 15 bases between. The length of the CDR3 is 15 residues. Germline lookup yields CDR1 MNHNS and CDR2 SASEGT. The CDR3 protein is CASSDGAGAFYEQYF. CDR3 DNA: TGTGCCAGCAGTGATGGGGCAGGGGCTTTCTACGAGCAGTACTTC.

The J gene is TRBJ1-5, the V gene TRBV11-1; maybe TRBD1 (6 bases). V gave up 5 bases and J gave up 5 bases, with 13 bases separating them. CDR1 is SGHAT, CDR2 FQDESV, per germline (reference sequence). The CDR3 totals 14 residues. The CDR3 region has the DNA TGTGCCAGCAGCGATAGACCAGGGGATCAGCCCCAGCATTTT. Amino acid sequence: CASSDRPGDQPQHF.

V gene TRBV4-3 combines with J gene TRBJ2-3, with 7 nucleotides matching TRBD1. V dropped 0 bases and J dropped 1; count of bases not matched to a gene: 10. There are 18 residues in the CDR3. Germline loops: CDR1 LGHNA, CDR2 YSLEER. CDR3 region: CASSQDWAGGWGTDTQYF. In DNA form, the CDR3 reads TGCGCCAGCAGCCAAGATTGGGCAGGGGGATGGGGCACAGATACGCAGTATTTT.

The DNA of the CDR3 is TGTGCCAGCAGCTTAACAACTAACACTGAAGCTTTCTTT. Translating gives CASSLTTNTEAFF. The chain joins TRBV11-2 to TRBJ1-1; D call uncertain. Germline V CDR1 and CDR2: SGHAT, FQNNGV. The CDR3 is made up of 13 amino acids. The V and J ends lost 2 bases and 2 bases respectively, with 6 bases between them.

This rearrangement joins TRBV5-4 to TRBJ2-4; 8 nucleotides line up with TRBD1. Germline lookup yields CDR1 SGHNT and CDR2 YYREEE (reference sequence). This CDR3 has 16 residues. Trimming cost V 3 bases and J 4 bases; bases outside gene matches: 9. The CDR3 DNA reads TGTGCCAGCAGCTCCACGACAGGGGCGATTAAAAACATTCAGTACTTC. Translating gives CASSSTTGAIKNIQYF.

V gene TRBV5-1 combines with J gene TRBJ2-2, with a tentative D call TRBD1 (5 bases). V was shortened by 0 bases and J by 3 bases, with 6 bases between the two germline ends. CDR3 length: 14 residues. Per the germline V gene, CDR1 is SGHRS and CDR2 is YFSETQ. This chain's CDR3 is CASSLGQYTGELFF. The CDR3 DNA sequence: TGCGCCAGCAGCTTGGGACAGTACACCGGGGAGCTGTTTTTT. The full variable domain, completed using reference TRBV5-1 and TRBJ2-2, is KAGVTQTPRYLIKTRGQQVTLSCSPISGHRSVSWYQQTPGQGLQFLFEYFSETQRNKGNFPGRFSGRQFSNSRSEMNVSTLELGDSALYLCASSLGQYTGELFFGEGSRLTVL.

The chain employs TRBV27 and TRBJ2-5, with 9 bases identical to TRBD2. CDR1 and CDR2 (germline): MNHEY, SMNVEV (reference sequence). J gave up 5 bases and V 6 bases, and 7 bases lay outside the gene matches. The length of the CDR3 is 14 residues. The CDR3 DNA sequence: TGTGCCAGCAGGAGGACTAGCGCAGGGGAGACCCAGTACTTC. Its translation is CASRRTSAGETQYF.

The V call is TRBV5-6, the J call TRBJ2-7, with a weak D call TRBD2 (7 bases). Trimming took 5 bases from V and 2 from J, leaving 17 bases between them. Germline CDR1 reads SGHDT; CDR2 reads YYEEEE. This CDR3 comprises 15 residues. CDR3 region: CASSSTGGRTYEQYF. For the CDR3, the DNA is TGTGCCAGCAGTTCTACGGGGGGCCGGACCTACGAGCAGTACTTC.

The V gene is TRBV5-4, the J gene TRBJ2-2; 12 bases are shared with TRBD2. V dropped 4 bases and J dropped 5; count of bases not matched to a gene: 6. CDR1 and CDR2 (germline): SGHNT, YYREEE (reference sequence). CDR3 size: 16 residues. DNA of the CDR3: TGTGCCAGCAGCCCTGGACTAGCGGGGCGGACCGGGGAGCTGTTTTTT. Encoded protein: CASSPGLAGRTGELFF.

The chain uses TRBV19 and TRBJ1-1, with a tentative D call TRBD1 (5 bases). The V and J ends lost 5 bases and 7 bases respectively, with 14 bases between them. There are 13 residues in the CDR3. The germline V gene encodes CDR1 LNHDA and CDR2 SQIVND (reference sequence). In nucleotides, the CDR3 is TGTGCCAGTAGTCCCTGGTTGGGGGTTGAAGCTTTCTTT. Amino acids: CASSPWLGVEAFF.

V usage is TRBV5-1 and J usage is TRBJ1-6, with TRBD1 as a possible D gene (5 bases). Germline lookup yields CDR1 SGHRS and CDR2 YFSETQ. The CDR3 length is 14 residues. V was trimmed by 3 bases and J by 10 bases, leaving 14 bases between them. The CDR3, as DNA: TGCGCCAGCAGCTCATCTGGGGCCGGCTCACCCCTCCACTTT. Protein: CASSSSGAGSPLHF.

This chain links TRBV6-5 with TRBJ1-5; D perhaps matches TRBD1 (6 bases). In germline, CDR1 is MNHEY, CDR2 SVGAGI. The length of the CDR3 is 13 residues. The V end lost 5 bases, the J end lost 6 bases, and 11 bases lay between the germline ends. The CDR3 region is CASSTDSTQPQHF. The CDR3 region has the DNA TGTGCCAGCAGTACGGACAGTACTCAGCCCCAGCATTTT.

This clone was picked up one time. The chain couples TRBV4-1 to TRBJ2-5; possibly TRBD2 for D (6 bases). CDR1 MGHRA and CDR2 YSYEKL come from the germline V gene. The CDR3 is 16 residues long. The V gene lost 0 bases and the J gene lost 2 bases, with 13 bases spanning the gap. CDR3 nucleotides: TGCGCCAGCAGCCAAGATCCAACTGGGGGGCAAGAGACCCAGTACTTC. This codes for CASSQDPTGGQETQYF.

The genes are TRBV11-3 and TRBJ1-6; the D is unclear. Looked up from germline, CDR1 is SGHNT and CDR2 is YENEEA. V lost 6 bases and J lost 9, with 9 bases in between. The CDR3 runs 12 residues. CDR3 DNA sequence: TGTGCCAGCAGAAAGGAGAGTTCACCCCTCCACTTT. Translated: CASRKESSPLHF.